A single T cell receptor (beta chain) is shown here with its context. The data derive from a study of graft-versus-host responses after intestinal transplantation. Some clones are missing from TCRdb's copy, which holds only in-frame ones; the method was immunoSEQ multiplex PCR. The sample records tens of thousands of clones, roughly 92% being singletons. Trimming removed 11 bases from V and 5 bases from J, with 18 bases in between. This CDR3 is 13 amino acids long. In germline, CDR1 is SNHLY, CDR2 FYNNEI. The sequence was obtained from a human patient who received an intestinal transplant, so some T cells may come from the graft donor. This sequence joins TRBV2 and TRBJ2-5; perhaps TRBD1 as D (5 bases). The starting material was bone marrow, obtained approximately 100 weeks after intestinal transplantation. The CDR3 DNA sequence: TGTGCCGGGGCGACAGAGGCGTGGGAGACCCAGTACTTC. It specifies CAGATEAWETQYF.